This T cell receptor (beta chain) was retrieved from a study of shared clonotypes between healthy human individuals. About the research overall: The donors, a couple of women and a few men, were aged 18 to 49.

Germline trimming cut 4 bases from V and 0 bases from J; bases unmatched to any gene: 8. This CDR3 contains 17 residues. CDR1 SGHRS and CDR2 YFSETQ come from the germline V gene. At deep level, the assay was performed. Ten immunoSEQ deep assay plates were used to sequence unsorted PBMC DNA. Profiled with immunoSEQ multiplex PCR; TCRdb holds only in-frame clones, not every one. The sample records about 500,000 clones, roughly four fifths being singletons. The sequenced sample was PBMCs. J is TRBJ2-7 and V is TRBV5-1; 12 bases align to TRBD2. This receptor was identified in a woman between 40 and 50 years old in good health. Some clones in this sample may be carry-over from other donors' samples. CDR3 nucleotide sequence: TGCGCCAGCAGCCTGACTAGCGGGAGTGGCAGCTCCTACGAGCAGTACTTC. Its protein product is CASSLTSGSGSSYEQYF. Together with reference TRBV5-1 and TRBJ2-7, the CDR3 gives the full variable domain: KAGVTQTPRYLIKTRGQQVTLSCSPISGHRSVSWYQQTPGQGLQFLFEYFSETQRNKGNFPGRFSGRQFSNSRSEMNVSTLELGDSALYLCASSLTSGSGSSYEQYFGPGTRLTVT.